The present T cell receptor (beta chain) was sequenced within a study of blood T cell repertoires in COVID-19. Study summary: Both acute and convalescent COVID-19 samples were obtained from the United States, Italy and Spain. Sources were T cells, B-cell-depleted T cells, or PBMCs; the material itself was cDNA or gDNA.

V dropped 7 bases and J dropped 0 bases, with 16 bases sitting between them. CDR3 length: 16 amino acids. Profiling relied on immunoSEQ multiplex PCR, and the TCRdb table lists in-frame clones only, not all of them. The sample includes a few hundred thousand clones, about 80% of them seen just once. The sequence was collected from a man aged 25-45 years who had recovered from COVID-19. The sequenced sample consisted of peripheral blood. The genes are TRBV23-1 and TRBJ1-3; D unclear. TRBV23-1 has ORF status, its function being uncertain. The CDR3 protein is CASTSVVGGSGNTIYF. The CDR3 DNA follows: TGCGCCAGCACCTCGGTGGTGGGAGGCTCTGGAAACACCATATATTTT.